Listed here are 5 T cell receptor beta chains from one sample, sequenced in a study of Ad26.COV2.S vaccination and SARS-CoV-2 variants. Only in-frame clones appear in the TCRdb table, and some are missing; sequencing was by immunoSEQ multiplex PCR. The sample includes 350,000 to 450,000 clones, roughly 81% of them seen just once. Treatment: about 20 received Ad26.COV2.S at low or high dose, single or two shots; roughly five received placebo; per-sample allocation not given. The samples were gathered on day 63 after the first injection of vaccine or placebo. The sample here was peripheral blood, taken in a trial of Ad26.COV2.S vaccine versus placebo. These receptors were obtained from a person between 18 and 65 years old who received the Ad26.COV2.S COVID-19 vaccine or a placebo.

The rearrangement joins TRBV9 to TRBJ2-1; 7 bases fit TRBD1. Looked up from germline, CDR1 is SGDLS and CDR2 is YYNGEE. This CDR3 spans 12 amino acids. V trimming: 4 bases; J trimming: 7 bases; junction bases outside the gene matches: 2. The CDR3 DNA is TGTGCCAGCAGCACCAGGGGGAATGAGCAGTTCTTC. Amino acids: CASSTRGNEQFF. Using reference TRBV9 and TRBJ2-1 for the parts outside the CDR3, the full variable domain is DSGVTQTPKHLITATGQRVTLRCSPRSGDLSVYWYQQSLDQGLQFLIQYYNGEERAKGNILERFSAQQFPDLHSELNLSSLELGDSALYFCASSTRGNEQFFGPGTRLTVL.

CDR3 protein: CASIRGTPPWPQHF. The DNA of the CDR3 is TGTGCCAGCATCAGGGGGACACCACCCTGGCCCCAGCATTTT. The J gene is TRBJ1-5, the V gene TRBV28, with 7 bases identical to TRBD1. Germline assignment: CDR1 MDHEN and CDR2 SYDVKM. V shed 7 bases and J 9 bases; nucleotides not matched to a gene: 12. This CDR3 spans 14 amino acids. The whole variable domain, remainder taken from reference TRBV28 and TRBJ1-5, is DVKVTQSSRYLVKRTGEKVFLECVQDMDHENMFWYRQDPGLGLRLIYFSYDVKMKEKGDIPEGYSVSREKKERFSLILESASTNQTSMYLCASIRGTPPWPQHFGDGTRLSIL.

V is TRBV7-8 and J is TRBJ2-7, with TRBD2 matching over 13 bases. The J segment lost 2 bases and the V segment lost 6 bases, leaving 1 base of the junction unmatched. The CDR3 contains 14 residues. Germline V gene lookup returns CDR1 SGHVS and CDR2 FQNEAQ. CDR3 region: CASRTSGGPYEQYF. Written as DNA, the CDR3 is TGTGCCAGCAGGACTAGCGGGGGGCCCTACGAGCAGTACTTC.

The rearrangement uses TRBV5-4 and TRBJ2-6; D is ambiguous. The germline V and J ends were trimmed by 1 base and 0 bases, with 5 bases remaining between them. Germline V gene lookup returns CDR1 SGHNT and CDR2 YYREEE (reference sequence). CDR3 length equals 15 residues. Here the CDR3 reads CASSLRYSGANVLTF. The CDR3 region has the DNA TGTGCCAGCAGCTTGCGGTACTCTGGGGCCAACGTCCTGACTTTC.

Here the CDR3 DNA reads TGTGCCAGCAGGGGACAGGGAGAGAACTATGGCTACACCTTC. Its translation: CASRGQGENYGYTF. J is TRBJ1-2 and V is TRBV27, with 9 bases fitting TRBD1. The CDR3 has 14 residues. Germline V gene lookup returns CDR1 MNHEY and CDR2 SMNVEV (reference sequence). V shed 6 bases and J 2 bases; nucleotides not matched to a gene: 4.